This T cell receptor (beta chain) came from a study of T-cell reconstitution after alpha-beta-depleted transplantation in children listed by TCRdb under 2016. Regarding the research as a whole: Using TCR repertoire profiling, the study followed T-cell immune reconstitution in a quantitative way in children after TCRalphabeta/CD19-depleted allogeneic hematopoietic cell transplantation. Overall results and qualifications from the work: In some patients, high TCRbeta diversity at day 60 was attributed to recipient T cells and intrathymic progenitors that had survived conditioning. Apparently early alphabetaT-cell count recovery about two months after transplant reportedly relied on only several hundred rapidly expanded clones derived from non-depleted graft cells. Hyperexpanded clone frequencies declined over subsequent months; after one year, T-cell counts and TCRbeta diversity were mostly attributed to newly produced T cells.

Libraries were made using PCR. These reads were obtained on an Illumina HiSeq 2500. TCR library preparation used molecular barcoding, with unique molecular identifiers applied to normalize quantification of the TCRbeta repertoire. TCRdb's own reprocessing of the public reads used fastp at Q25 and MiXCR and kept productive beta chains. Each entry merges the rows of one CDR3 protein and shows their most common DNA and genes. The sample contains fewer than 700,000 distinct CDR3 sequences, roughly 13% of them found a single time. Around 2.2% of the sample rests with the top ten. The treatment or condition label here, explained by the study, means: allogeneic hematopoietic cell transplantation with graft depleted of TCRalphabeta T cells and CD19 B cells. The transplant recipients were children given TCRalphabeta/CD19-depleted allogeneic hematopoietic cell grafts. This clonotype appeared many times. Its antigen is currently not known. Base qualities were left out, and no much larger clone turns up one base away.

The CDR3 goes from the cysteine to the phenylalanine over 14 residues. Only the CDR3 part of the read is kept: 42 bases, read in frame from the first base. A distance of 12 bases separates the germline ends of V and J, which lose 4 bases and 4 bases respectively. Taken from the germline V gene, the CDR1 and CDR2 loops are SGHRS and YFSETQ. This chain is built from TRBV5-1 and TRBJ2-1; tentative D gene TRBD2, with 6 bases matching. The TCR comes from a male patient younger than 18 who had a stem cell transplant for acute myeloid leukemia, so the T cells may come from the graft donor. Specimen: PBMCs, mostly from graft donor cells, collected 360 days after TCRalphabeta/CD19-depleted stem cell transplant. CDR3 loop: CASSLGLQYNEQFF. The bases read TGCGCCAGCAGCCTGGGACTTCAATACAATGAGCAGTTCTTC.